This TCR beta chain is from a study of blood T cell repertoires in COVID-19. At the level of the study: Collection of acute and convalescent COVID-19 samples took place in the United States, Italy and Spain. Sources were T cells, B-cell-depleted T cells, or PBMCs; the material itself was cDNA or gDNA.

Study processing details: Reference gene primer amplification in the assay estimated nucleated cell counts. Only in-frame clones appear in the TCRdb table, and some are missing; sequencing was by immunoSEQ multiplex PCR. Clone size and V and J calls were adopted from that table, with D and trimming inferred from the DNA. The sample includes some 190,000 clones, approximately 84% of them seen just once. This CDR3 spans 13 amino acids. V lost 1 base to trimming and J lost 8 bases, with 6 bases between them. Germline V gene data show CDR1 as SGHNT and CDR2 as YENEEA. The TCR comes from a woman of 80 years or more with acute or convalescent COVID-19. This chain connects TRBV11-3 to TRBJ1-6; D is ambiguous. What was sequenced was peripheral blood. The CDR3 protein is CASSLVADSPLHF. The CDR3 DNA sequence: TGTGCCAGCAGCTTAGTCGCGGATTCACCCCTCCACTTT. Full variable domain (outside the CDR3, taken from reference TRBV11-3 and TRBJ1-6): EAGVVQSPRYKIIEKKQPVAFWCNPISGHNTLYWYLQNLGQGPELLIRYENEEAVDDSQLPKDRFSAERLKGVDSTLKIQPAELGDSAVYLCASSLVADSPLHFGNGTRLTVT.